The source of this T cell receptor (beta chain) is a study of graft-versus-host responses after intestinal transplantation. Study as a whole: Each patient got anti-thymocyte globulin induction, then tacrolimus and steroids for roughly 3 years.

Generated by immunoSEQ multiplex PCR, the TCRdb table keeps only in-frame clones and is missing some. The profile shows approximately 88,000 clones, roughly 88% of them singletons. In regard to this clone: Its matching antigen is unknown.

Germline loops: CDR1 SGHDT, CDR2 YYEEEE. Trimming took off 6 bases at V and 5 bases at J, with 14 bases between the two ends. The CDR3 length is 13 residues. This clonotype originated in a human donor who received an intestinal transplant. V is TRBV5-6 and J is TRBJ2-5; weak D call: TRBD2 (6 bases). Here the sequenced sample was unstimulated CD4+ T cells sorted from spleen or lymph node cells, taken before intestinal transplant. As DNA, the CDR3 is TGTGCCAGCATGGGCACCCGGGGGGAGACCCAGTACTTC. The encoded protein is CASMGTRGETQYF.